This T cell receptor (beta chain) originates from a study of blood T cell repertoires in COVID-19. Sequencing was performed with immunoSEQ multiplex PCR; in TCRdb, only in-frame clones are kept and a portion is missing. The sample has around 250,000 clones, roughly 86% seen once; the top ten hold around 6%. The length of the CDR3 is 12 residues. Trimming shortened V by 5 bases and J by 10 bases, and 15 bases separated the two germline ends. CDR1 is SGHRS and CDR2 is YFSETQ in the germline V gene. V is TRBV5-1 and J is TRBJ1-1; D is unclear. Sequencing was carried out using peripheral blood. This receptor was identified in an elderly woman with COVID-19, enrolled during active disease. The CDR3 region has the DNA TGCGCCAGCAGGATGCAGGCTTTCCCAGCTTTCTTT. Protein product: CASRMQAFPAFF. The whole variable domain, remainder taken from reference TRBV5-1 and TRBJ1-1, is KAGVTQTPRYLIKTRGQQVTLSCSPISGHRSVSWYQQTPGQGLQFLFEYFSETQRNKGNFPGRFSGRQFSNSRSEMNVSTLELGDSALYLCASRMQAFPAFFGQGTRLTVV.